A selection of T cell receptor beta chains follows, all from one sample in a study of beta chain features in type 1 diabetes. Measured with immunoSEQ multiplex PCR; TCRdb has only the in-frame clones, and not every one. The sample yields some 410,000 clones, approximately 15% seen once. Material: naive CD4+ T cells from blood. Receptors were obtained from a young man in good health. Both conserved end residues are part of each CDR3. Fields, in order: CDR3 length, V gene, clone size, D gene, J gene, CDR3 protein, CDR3 DNA. The D gene is left open where the match is weak. Clone size appears in some rows only: once, few, many, or a class for an expanded clone.

12	TRBV6-6	NA	TRBD2	TRBJ2-1	CASGGGPNEQFF	TGTGCCTCCGGGGGGGGCCCTAATGAGCAGTTCTTC
16	TRBV9	NA	NA	TRBJ2-5	CASSPYPTGVQETQYF	TGTGCCAGCAGCCCTTACCCTACGGGAGTCCAGGAGACCCAGTACTTC
16	TRBV7-3	NA	TRBD2	TRBJ2-1	CASSFPGLAGDHEQFF	TGTGCCAGCAGCTTTCCCGGACTGGCGGGAGACCATGAGCAGTTCTTC
14	TRBV29-1	NA	TRBD2	TRBJ2-1	CSVVLERGPNEQFF	TGCAGCGTTGTGCTAGAGCGGGGGCCGAATGAGCAGTTCTTC
13	TRBV6-5	few	NA	TRBJ2-3	CASMRDGTDTQYF	TGTGCCAGCATGAGGGATGGTACAGATACGCAGTATTTT
15	TRBV7-2	NA	TRBD2	TRBJ2-5	CASSSERGDQETQYF	TGTGCCAGCAGCTCGGAGCGGGGGGATCAAGAGACCCAGTACTTC
15	TRBV29-1	NA	NA	TRBJ2-1	CSVISTHRPKEEQFF	TGCAGCGTTATAAGTACTCATAGGCCTAAGGAGGAGCAGTTCTTC
13	TRBV30	few	NA	TRBJ1-1	CAWAGLLNTEAFF	TGTGCCTGGGCGGGACTCCTCAACACTGAAGCTTTCTTT
14	TRBV5-6	NA	NA	TRBJ2-2	CASVYGTNTGELFF	TGTGCCAGCGTATACGGGACGAACACCGGGGAGCTGTTTTTT
17	TRBV7-9	NA	TRBD1	TRBJ2-3	CASSRRTGGPSTDTQYF	TGTGCCAGCAGCCGGCGAACAGGGGGTCCTAGCACAGATACGCAGTATTTT
13	TRBV18	few	NA	TRBJ2-2	CASSPRGIGELFF	TGTGCCAGCTCACCACGGGGAATCGGGGAGCTGTTTTTT
14	TRBV11-2	few	NA	TRBJ1-2	CASSFPGRDRGYTF	TGTGCCAGCAGCTTCCCGGGGAGGGACCGCGGCTACACCTTC
11	TRBV29-1	NA	NA	TRBJ2-7	CSVDDRREQYF	TGCAGCGTTGACGACAGGCGCGAGCAGTACTTC
17	TRBV4-1	few	NA	TRBJ1-5	CASSQSGTGIGNQPQHF	TGCGCCAGCAGCCAATCCGGGACGGGGATAGGCAATCAGCCCCAGCATTTT
14	TRBV4-3	few	NA	TRBJ2-3	CASSQGQEINTQYF	TGCGCCAGCAGCCAAGGACAGGAAATTAATACGCAGTATTTT